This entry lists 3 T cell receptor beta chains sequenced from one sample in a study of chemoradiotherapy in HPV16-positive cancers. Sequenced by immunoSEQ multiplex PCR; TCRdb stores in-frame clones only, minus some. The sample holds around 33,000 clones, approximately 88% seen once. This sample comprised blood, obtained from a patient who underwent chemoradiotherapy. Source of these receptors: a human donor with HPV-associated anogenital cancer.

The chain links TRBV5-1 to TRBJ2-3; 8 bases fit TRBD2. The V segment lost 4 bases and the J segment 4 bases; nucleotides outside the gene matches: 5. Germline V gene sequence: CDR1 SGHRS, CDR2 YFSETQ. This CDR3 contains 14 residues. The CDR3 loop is CASSLRGGADTQYF. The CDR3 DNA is TGCGCCAGCAGCCTCCGGGGGGGGGCAGATACGCAGTATTTT.

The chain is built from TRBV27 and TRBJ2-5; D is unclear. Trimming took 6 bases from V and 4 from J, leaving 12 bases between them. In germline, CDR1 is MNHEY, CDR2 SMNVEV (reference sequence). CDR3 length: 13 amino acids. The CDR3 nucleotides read TGTGCCAGCAGAGCACTTGACGTAGAGACCCAGTACTTC. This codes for CASRALDVETQYF.

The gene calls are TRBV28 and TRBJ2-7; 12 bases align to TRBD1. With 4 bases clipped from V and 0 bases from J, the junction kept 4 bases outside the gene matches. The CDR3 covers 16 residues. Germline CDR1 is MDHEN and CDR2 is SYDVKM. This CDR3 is CASSWDRGLYSYEQYF. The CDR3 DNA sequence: TGTGCCAGCAGTTGGGACAGGGGGCTCTACTCCTACGAGCAGTACTTC.